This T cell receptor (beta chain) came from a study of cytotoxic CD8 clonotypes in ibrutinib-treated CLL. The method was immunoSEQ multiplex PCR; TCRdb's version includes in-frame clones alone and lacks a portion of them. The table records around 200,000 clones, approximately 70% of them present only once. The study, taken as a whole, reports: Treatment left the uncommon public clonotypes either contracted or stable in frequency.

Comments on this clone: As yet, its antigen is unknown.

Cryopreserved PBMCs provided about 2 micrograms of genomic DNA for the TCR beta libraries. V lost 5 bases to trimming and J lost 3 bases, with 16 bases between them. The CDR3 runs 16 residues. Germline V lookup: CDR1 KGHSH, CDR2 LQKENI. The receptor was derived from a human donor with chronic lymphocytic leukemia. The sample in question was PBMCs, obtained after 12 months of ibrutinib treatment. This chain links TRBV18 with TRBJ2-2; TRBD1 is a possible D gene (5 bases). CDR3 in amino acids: CASSVRSARDTGELFF. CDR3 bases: TGTGCCAGCTCAGTCCGATCTGCCAGGGACACCGGGGAGCTGTTTTTT. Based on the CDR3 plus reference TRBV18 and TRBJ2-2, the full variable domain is NAGVMQNPRHLVRRRGQEARLRCSPMKGHSHVYWYRQLPEEGLKFMVYLQKENIIDESGMPKERFSAEFPKEGPSILRIQQVVRGDSAAYFCASSVRSARDTGELFFGEGSRLTVL.